A selection of T cell receptor beta chains follows, all from one sample in a study of naive and memory T cell subsets. TCRdb reprocessed the UMI-ligation and nested PCR reads via MiXCR and lists one record per CDR3 protein. This repertoire shows around 83,000 distinct CDR3 sequences, 11% found once; its top ten account for more than 0.13%. Sequencing used naive CD4+ T cells from blood. Receptors were obtained from a human donor in good health. The CDR3 runs from the conserved cysteine through the conserved F or W.

CDR3aa,j_gene,v_gene
CSARRTDSNQPQHF,TRBJ1-5,TRBV20-1
CASSPPGRSGNTIYF,TRBJ1-3,TRBV18
CASSVWAGTGYTF,TRBJ1-2,TRBV9
CAWSAPLLGRRTEAFF,TRBJ1-1,TRBV30
CASTLTWTPHYGYTF,TRBJ1-2,TRBV28
CASSFLAGAVDTQYF,TRBJ2-3,TRBV5-1
CATSKQGGRSYNEQFF,TRBJ2-1,TRBV24-1
CASSLGVGISYNEQFF,TRBJ2-1,TRBV12-3/TRBV12-4
CASSEPVVRRQFF,TRBJ2-1,TRBV6-1
CSASDRTNYGYTF,TRBJ1-2,TRBV29-1
CSVYPGQNQPQHF,TRBJ1-5,TRBV20-1
CASSDQSGRISYEQYF,TRBJ2-7,TRBV25-1
CASSSGPPEATDTQYF,TRBJ2-3,TRBV4-2
CASSVGRSGPSNQPQHF,TRBJ1-5,TRBV6-2/TRBV6-3
CSATARATGELFF,TRBJ2-2,TRBV20-1
CASSGAGGGSNEQFF,TRBJ2-1,TRBV12-3/TRBV12-4
CASSLNRGVGDIQYF,TRBJ2-4,TRBV7-3
CASSFQGSRGYTF,TRBJ1-2,TRBV28
CASSYSTPRPDEQYF,TRBJ2-7,TRBV6-2/TRBV6-3
CASGPRFPLYGYTF,TRBJ1-2,TRBV11-3
CSARETEQYF,TRBJ2-7,TRBV20-1
CSAREGQGYSPLHF,TRBJ1-6,TRBV20-1
CSAPRGRPTSITDTQYF,TRBJ2-3,TRBV20-1
CASSYSTPNSGANVLTF,TRBJ2-6,TRBV6-5
CSAPRQANTGELFF,TRBJ2-2,TRBV20-1
CASGAGLSYNEQFF,TRBJ2-1,TRBV4-2
CASSAGASGYTDTQYF,TRBJ2-3,TRBV12-3/TRBV12-4
CAWAGQVNQPQHF,TRBJ1-5,TRBV30
CASSSGRKNIQYF,TRBJ2-4,TRBV19
CAISEPLGQGPYEQYF,TRBJ2-7,TRBV10-3
CASSDRGDTQYF,TRBJ2-3,TRBV2
CSAPGLAGVYEQFF,TRBJ2-1,TRBV20-1
CASRPAGTGLYEQYF,TRBJ2-7,TRBV27
CSVEKGRNEQFF,TRBJ2-1,TRBV29-1
CASSQDPTVGGLAGVVYEQYF,TRBJ2-7,TRBV3-1
CASSVRGVASGNLYNEQFF,TRBJ2-1,TRBV11-1
CSVQGTGALSYEQYF,TRBJ2-7,TRBV29-1
CASRRQNQPQHF,TRBJ1-5,TRBV12-3/TRBV12-4
CASRRDRSTDTQYF,TRBJ2-3,TRBV5-4
CSAYRDSATEAFF,TRBJ1-1,TRBV20-1
CASSLVTGSNQPQHF,TRBJ1-5,TRBV28
CASSEDATEQYF,TRBJ2-7,TRBV2
CASSYLPGQGGLGANVLTF,TRBJ2-6,TRBV6-2/TRBV6-3
CSARDVGRGGDEQYF,TRBJ2-7,TRBV20-1
CASSGGPTYEQYF,TRBJ2-7,TRBV25-1
CSVGGLARNEQFF,TRBJ2-1,TRBV29-1
CASRTSTYFPDTQYF,TRBJ2-3,TRBV28
CASSLGQEETQYF,TRBJ2-5,TRBV5-4
CSVEGNAGEEQYF,TRBJ2-7,TRBV29-1
CASRNRQVSPLHF,TRBJ1-6,TRBV27
CSARDLVSMNTEAFF,TRBJ1-1,TRBV20-1
CASSSFLGGELFF,TRBJ2-2,TRBV7-9
CASSDGQGANQPQHF,TRBJ1-5,TRBV6-1
CSARKAKGYEQYF,TRBJ2-7,TRBV20-1
CASSYSPRGPYEQYF,TRBJ2-7,TRBV6-5
CATSDPNRFLVVEQYF,TRBJ2-7,TRBV24-1
CASSSAGGSFYGYTF,TRBJ1-2,TRBV7-9
CSTTNREHGNTIYF,TRBJ1-3,TRBV20-1